Shown below are 11 T cell receptor beta chains from a single sample sequenced in a study of vaccination effects on CD4 cells after COVID-19. Repertoires were generated with immunoSEQ multiplex PCR, while TCRdb's copy carries only in-frame clones and drops some. The data contain roughly 41,000 clones, around two thirds of them singletons. Their recognized antigens are unknown. An approximately nine-day culture period preceded the isolation of CD4+ T cells. Participants each got two BNT162b2 or mRNA-1273 vaccine doses. Source: CD4+ T cells from PBMCs cultured without peptide, taken after COVID-19 vaccination. These receptors were collected from a human donor who received a COVID-19 vaccine.

This chain connects TRBV6-5 to TRBJ1-2; D uncertain. Germline loops: CDR1 MNHEY, CDR2 SVGAGI. The CDR3 is made up of 15 amino acids. The V and J ends lost 4 bases and 3 bases respectively, with 15 bases between them. The CDR3 sequence is CASSSVFRSDYGYTF. The DNA of the CDR3 is TGTGCCAGCAGTTCGGTTTTTAGGTCCGACTATGGCTACACCTTC.

V is TRBV6-5 and J is TRBJ2-7, with a possible D match to TRBD2 (5 bases). CDR1 is MNHEY, CDR2 SVGAGI, per germline. This CDR3 is built from 14 residues. Trimming cost V 6 bases and J 1 base, with 13 bases left between them. In DNA form, the CDR3 reads TGTGCCAGCAGGCGGAGGACCGGGTCCTACGAGCAGTACTTC. Translation: CASRRRTGSYEQYF.

This clone has a single count. This chain connects TRBV11-1 to TRBJ1-5; D gene uncertain. Germline V gene data show CDR1 as SGHAT and CDR2 as FQDESV (reference sequence). V was clipped by 5 bases and J by 3 bases, with 8 bases between them. This CDR3 contains 13 residues. CDR3 loop: CASSLSFNQPQHF. The CDR3 region has the DNA TGTGCCAGCAGCCTCAGCTTCAATCAGCCCCAGCATTTT.

This clone was counted a few times. The chain couples TRBV25-1 to TRBJ1-1, with D possibly being TRBD1 (6 bases). This CDR3 spans 15 amino acids. CDR1 is MGHDK and CDR2 is SYGVNS in the germline V gene. V was cut by 1 base and J by 3 bases, with 12 bases left in between. CDR3 protein: CASSESGGPDTEAFF. The CDR3 region has the DNA TGTGCCAGCAGTGAATCTGGGGGGCCGGACACTGAAGCTTTCTTT.

The V call is TRBV5-6, the J call TRBJ2-7, with a tentative D call TRBD2 (8 bases). V was trimmed by 4 bases and J by 3 bases, leaving 17 bases between them. CDR1 and CDR2 from the germline V gene are SGHDT and YYEEEE. This CDR3 is 15 amino acids long. CDR3 sequence (DNA): TGTGCCAGCAGCCCGGGGGGGACAGTTAACTACGAGCAGTACTTC. It is translated as CASSPGGTVNYEQYF.

In its sample, this clone was seen once. The DNA of the CDR3 is TGCGCCAGCAGCTTGGACAGGGCCACTGAAGCTTTCTTT. Translated, it gives CASSLDRATEAFF. The chain joins TRBV5-1 to TRBJ1-1, with a weak D call TRBD1 (6 bases). Germline CDR1 SGHRS, CDR2 YFSETQ. The CDR3 loop spans 13 amino acids. V gave up 0 bases and J gave up 4 bases, with 7 bases separating them.

This chain uses TRBV4-1 with TRBJ2-1; either TRBD1 or TRBD2 may fit D (5 bases each). V dropped 4 bases and J dropped 4 bases, with 11 bases sitting between them. The CDR3 sequence is 14 residues long. The V gene's germline CDR1 is MGHRA and CDR2 YSYEKL. The CDR3 nucleotides read TGCGCCAGCAGCCCGGGGACGGCTTACAATGAGCAGTTCTTC. Translating it yields CASSPGTAYNEQFF.

The J gene is TRBJ1-1, the V gene TRBV18, with 8 bases that match TRBD1. With 8 bases clipped from V and 1 base from J, the junction kept 3 bases outside the gene matches. Germline CDR1 and CDR2: KGHSH and LQKENI. CDR3 length: 13 residues. The DNA of the CDR3 is TGTGCCAGCACGGGACAGGAGAACACTGAAGCTTTCTTT. Residues: CASTGQENTEAFF.

The chain uses TRBV5-1 and TRBJ2-3; TRBD1 matches 10 bases. Germline trimming cut 4 bases from V and 2 bases from J; bases unmatched to any gene: 4. In germline, CDR1 is SGHRS, CDR2 YFSETQ. The length of the CDR3 is 15 residues. The DNA of the CDR3 is TGCGCCAGCAGCCAGGACAGGGGGGACACAGATACGCAGTATTTT. It translates to CASSQDRGDTDTQYF.

The gene calls are TRBV5-5 and TRBJ1-2; no clear D gene. The V and J ends lost 0 bases and 8 bases respectively, with 14 bases between them. CDR3 length: 14 residues. In germline, CDR1 is SGHKS, CDR2 YYEKEE (reference sequence). The CDR3 bases are TGTGCCAGCAGCTTGGCATCAGGAGTTGGAGGCTACACCTTC. This encodes CASSLASGVGGYTF.

This rearrangement joins TRBV5-1 to TRBJ2-5; 11 nucleotides line up with TRBD2. CDR3 length: 18 amino acids. V lost 2 bases to trimming and J lost 2 bases; unmatched junction nucleotides: 11. CDR1 is SGHRS and CDR2 is YFSETQ in the germline V gene. The CDR3 nucleotides read TGCGCCAGCAGCTTAATACCTAGCGGGGGGCCCATTCAAGAGACCCAGTACTTC. It translates to CASSLIPSGGPIQETQYF.